The sequence of this T cell receptor beta chain was determined in a study of cytomegalovirus exposure and HLA in healthy donors. Germline CDR1 and CDR2: MDHEN and SYDVKM. Trimming took off 3 bases at V and 12 bases at J, with 12 bases between the two ends. The CDR3 runs 12 residues. The study ran its PCR with 60 Vbeta and 13 Jbeta primers. Method: immunoSEQ multiplex PCR; TCRdb's copy keeps in-frame clones and lacks some. Of over 150,000 clones in the sample, about 72% are singletons; the top ten hold around 1.4%. The V gene is TRBV28, the J gene TRBJ2-4, with D hard to call. Sequenced sample: PBMCs. This receptor was obtained from a man in his 60s in good health and CMV-seronegative. The CDR3: CASSLTQQNQYF. The CDR3 DNA reads as TGTGCCAGCAGTTTGACCCAACAGAATCAGTACTTC.